One sample yielded the 11 T cell receptor beta chains listed below, sequenced in a study of quantifying T cell responses using KT2 cells. As for the study in general: RNA was reverse transcribed with TCR alpha and beta constant-region primers.

A single-stranded UMI oligo with SP2 sequence was ligated to cDNA 3' ends. First-round PCR used around 4 cycles and beta primers RC1.1 and RC1.2 covering TRBC1 and TRBC2. TCRdb re-analysed the UMI-ligation and nested PCR reads in MiXCR, keeping a single row per CDR3 protein. Of 31,000 or so distinct CDR3 sequences in the sample, 10% were seen once. The sample taken for sequencing was PBMCs spiked with cells of the T cell clone KT2. These receptors came from a human donor.

V is TRBV20-1 and J is TRBJ2-3; TRBD2 matches at 7 bases. The CDR3 is 16 amino acids. The V gene's germline CDR1 is DFQATT and CDR2 SNEGSKA (reference sequence). V lost 5 bases and J lost 2; bases outside the gene matches: 13. The CDR3 here is CSAFRPELAATDTQYF. The CDR3 DNA follows: TGCAGTGCTTTCCGGCCGGAGCTAGCGGCCACAGATACGCAGTATTTT.

This clonotype has a count of ten or more. The CDR3 reads CASSLEVQGPSGNTIYF. DNA for the CDR3: TGTGCCAGCAGTTTAGAGGTCCAGGGGCCCTCTGGAAACACCATATATTTT. This chain connects TRBV12-3 or TRBV12-4 to TRBJ1-3, with a weak D call TRBD1 (6 bases). The ends were cut back, 1 base at V and 0 bases at J, with 13 bases in the middle. The CDR3 contains 17 residues.

By proportion, this clonotype is medium-sized. V gene TRBV5-1 combines with J gene TRBJ2-3, with 7 bases matching TRBD1. With 3 bases clipped from V and 2 bases from J, the junction kept 3 bases outside the gene matches. The CDR3 has 14 residues. The germline V gene has CDR1 SGHRS and CDR2 YFSETQ. CDR3 bases: TGCGCCAGCAGCTCGGGACAGACCACAGATACGCAGTATTTT. Protein sequence: CASSSGQTTDTQYF.

This clonotype has just a few counts. The chain uses TRBV12-5 and TRBJ2-1; maybe TRBD2 (5 bases). The V and J ends lost 7 bases and 8 bases respectively, with 15 bases between them. This CDR3 region has 13 residues. Germline loops: CDR1 LGHNT, CDR2 FRNRAP. CDR3: CASARAREDEQFF. CDR3 sequence (DNA): TGTGCTAGTGCGCGGGCAAGGGAAGATGAGCAGTTCTTC.

The sample holds a few counts of this clonotype. CDR3 sequence (DNA): TGCGCCAGCAGCCACCCCGGGTCTTATGGCTACACCTTC. This sequence encodes CASSHPGSYGYTF. The V gene is TRBV4-1, the J gene TRBJ1-2, with D unclear. The V and J ends lost 3 bases and 5 bases respectively, with 10 bases between them. Germline V gene sequence: CDR1 MGHRA, CDR2 YSYEKL. CDR3 size: 13 residues.

This clonotype has ten or more counts. The chain joins TRBV4-3 to TRBJ1-3, with D unresolved. Per the germline V gene, CDR1 is LGHNA and CDR2 is YSLEER. The V and J ends lost 0 bases and 0 bases respectively, with 12 bases between them. The CDR3 is 17 residues long. CDR3 DNA sequence: TGCGCCAGCAGCCAAGATCTTAGCAGCCGCTCTGGAAACACCATATATTTT. Translation gives CASSQDLSSRSGNTIYF.

This clonotype appeared a few times. The rearrangement links TRBV7-8 to TRBJ2-5; 8 bases agree with TRBD2. Germline values: CDR1 SGHVS, CDR2 FQNEAQ. J lost 5 bases, V lost 11 bases, and 4 bases had no gene match. The CDR3 is made up of 11 amino acids. Here the CDR3 reads CAYERGETQYF. DNA of the CDR3: TGTGCCTATGAGCGGGGGGAGACCCAGTACTTC.

This clonotype was counted at least ten times. The CDR3 region has the DNA TGTGCCAGCAGTTACAGACTAGCGGTGAACACCGGGGAGCTGTTTTTT. Its protein is CASSYRLAVNTGELFF. V and J are TRBV6-2 or TRBV6-3 and TRBJ2-2; TRBD2 matches at 9 bases. Germline V gives CDR1 MNHEY, CDR2 SVGEGT. CDR3 length: 16 amino acids. J lost 1 base, V lost 2 bases, and 2 bases had no gene match.

This clonotype was seen repeatedly, ten times or more. The CDR3 DNA reads TGTGCCAGCAGTTACTCGACCGACAGCCGAGGCAATCAGCCCCAGCATTTT. It translates to CASSYSTDSRGNQPQHF. This chain links TRBV6-2 or TRBV6-3 with TRBJ1-5, with a tentative D call TRBD1 (5 bases). The germline V gene has CDR1 MNHEY and CDR2 SVGEGT. The germline V and J ends were trimmed by 0 bases and 2 bases, with 14 bases remaining between them. The CDR3 sequence is 17 residues long.

This chain links TRBV12-3 or TRBV12-4 with TRBJ1-2; D is perhaps TRBD1 (6 bases). V lost 2 bases and J lost 4, with 17 bases in between. This CDR3 has 16 amino acids. In DNA, the CDR3 is TGTGCCAGCAGTTTACCTAGAGGGACATACTCCTATGGCTACACCTTC. Translation: CASSLPRGTYSYGYTF.

The chain recombines TRBV10-3 with TRBJ1-1, with 7 bases fitting TRBD1. Germline lookup yields CDR1 ENHRY and CDR2 SYGVKD. The CDR3 is 15 amino acids. J was trimmed by 8 bases and V by 8 bases; bases with no gene match: 17. CDR3 amino acids: CAIREDEGAQGEAFF. CDR3 DNA sequence: TGTGCCATCCGCGAAGATGAGGGGGCGCAGGGGGAAGCTTTCTTT.